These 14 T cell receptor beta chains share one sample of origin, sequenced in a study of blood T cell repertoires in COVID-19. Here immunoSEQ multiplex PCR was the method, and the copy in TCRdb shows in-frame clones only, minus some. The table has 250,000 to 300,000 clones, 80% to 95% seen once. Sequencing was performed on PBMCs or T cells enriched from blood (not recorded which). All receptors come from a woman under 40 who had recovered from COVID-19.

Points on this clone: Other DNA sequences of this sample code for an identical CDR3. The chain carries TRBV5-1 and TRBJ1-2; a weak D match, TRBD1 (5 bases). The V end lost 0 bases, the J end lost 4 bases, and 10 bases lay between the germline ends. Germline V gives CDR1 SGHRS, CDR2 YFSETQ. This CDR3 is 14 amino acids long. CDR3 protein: CASSLGQGGYGYTF. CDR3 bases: TGCGCCAGCAGCTTGGGGCAGGGTGGCTATGGCTACACCTTC.

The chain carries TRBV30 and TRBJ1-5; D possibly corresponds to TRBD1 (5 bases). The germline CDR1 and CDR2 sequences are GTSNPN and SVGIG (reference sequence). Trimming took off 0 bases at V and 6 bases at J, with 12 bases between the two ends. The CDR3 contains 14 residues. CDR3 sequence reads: CAWSVTAGFQPQHF. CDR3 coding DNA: TGTGCCTGGAGTGTAACGGCAGGGTTTCAGCCCCAGCATTTT.

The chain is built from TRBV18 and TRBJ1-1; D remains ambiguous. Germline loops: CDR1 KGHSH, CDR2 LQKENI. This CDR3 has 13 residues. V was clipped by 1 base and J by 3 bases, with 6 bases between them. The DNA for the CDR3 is TGTGCCAGCTCACCACGGCAGGACACTGAAGCTTTCTTT. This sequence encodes CASSPRQDTEAFF.

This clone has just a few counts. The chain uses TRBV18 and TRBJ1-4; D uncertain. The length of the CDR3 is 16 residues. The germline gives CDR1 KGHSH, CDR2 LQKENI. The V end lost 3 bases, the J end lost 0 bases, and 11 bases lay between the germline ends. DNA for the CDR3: TGTGCCAGCTCACCCGGGAGCACTGCAACTAATGAAAAACTGTTTTTT. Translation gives CASSPGSTATNEKLFF.

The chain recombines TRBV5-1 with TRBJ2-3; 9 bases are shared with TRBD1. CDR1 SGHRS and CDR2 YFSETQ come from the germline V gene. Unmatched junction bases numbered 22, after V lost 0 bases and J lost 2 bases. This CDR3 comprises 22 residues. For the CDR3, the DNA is TGCGCCAGCAGCTTGGCCCAGTATAGGGGGACAGGGTATTCATTACACACAGATACGCAGTATTTT. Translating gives CASSLAQYRGTGYSLHTDTQYF.

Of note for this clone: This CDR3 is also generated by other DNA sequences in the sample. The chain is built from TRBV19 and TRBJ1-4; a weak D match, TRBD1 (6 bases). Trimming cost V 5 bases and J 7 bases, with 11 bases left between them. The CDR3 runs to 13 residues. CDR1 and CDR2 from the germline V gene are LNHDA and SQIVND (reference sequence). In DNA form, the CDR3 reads TGTGCCAGTAGTGTCCAGGGGTCTGAAAAACTGTTTTTT. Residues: CASSVQGSEKLFF. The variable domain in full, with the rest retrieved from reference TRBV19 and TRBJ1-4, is DGGITQSPKYLFRKEGQNVTLSCEQNLNHDAMYWYRQDPGQGLRLIYYSQIVNDFQKGDIAEGYSVSREKKESFPLTVTSAQKNPTAFYLCASSVQGSEKLFFGSGTQLSVL.

Here the CDR3 DNA reads TGTGCCAGCAGTCTTGGGACACCTAATGAAAAACTGTTTTTT. Translation: CASSLGTPNEKLFF. The rearrangement links TRBV28 to TRBJ1-4; weak D call: TRBD1 (6 bases). CDR3 length equals 14 residues. Germline values: CDR1 MDHEN, CDR2 SYDVKM. Trimming stripped 5 bases from V and 3 bases from J, with 10 bases between.

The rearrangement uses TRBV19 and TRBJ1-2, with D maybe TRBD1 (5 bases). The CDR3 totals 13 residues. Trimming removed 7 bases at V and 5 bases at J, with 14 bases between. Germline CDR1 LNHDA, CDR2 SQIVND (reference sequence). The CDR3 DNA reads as TGTGCCAGTACTAAGACAGCGAAGTATGGCTACACCTTC. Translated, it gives CASTKTAKYGYTF.

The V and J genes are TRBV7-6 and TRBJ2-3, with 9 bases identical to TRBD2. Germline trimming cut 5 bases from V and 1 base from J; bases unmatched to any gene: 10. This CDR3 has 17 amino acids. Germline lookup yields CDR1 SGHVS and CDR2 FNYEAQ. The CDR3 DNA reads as TGTGCCAGCAGCCTTACCGTAGCGGGAGCAGGCACAGATACGCAGTATTTT. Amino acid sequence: CASSLTVAGAGTDTQYF.

CDR3 in DNA: TGTGCCAGCAGCCAAGATCCTGCTAGCGGGTCCGACGAGCAGTACTTC. Protein: CASSQDPASGSDEQYF. The V and J genes are TRBV3-1 (or the pseudogene TRBV3-2) and TRBJ2-7, with TRBD2 identical over 8 bases. This CDR3 contains 16 residues. Germline CDR1 reads LGHDT; CDR2 reads YNNKEL (reference sequence). Germline trimming cut 0 bases from V and 5 bases from J; bases unmatched to any gene: 9.

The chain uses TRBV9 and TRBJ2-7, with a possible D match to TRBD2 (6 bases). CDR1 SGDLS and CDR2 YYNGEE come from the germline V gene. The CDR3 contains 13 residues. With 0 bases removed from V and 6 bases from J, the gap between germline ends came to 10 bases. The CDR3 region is CASSVGDSGEQYF. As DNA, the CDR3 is TGTGCCAGCAGCGTAGGTGATAGCGGCGAGCAGTACTTC.

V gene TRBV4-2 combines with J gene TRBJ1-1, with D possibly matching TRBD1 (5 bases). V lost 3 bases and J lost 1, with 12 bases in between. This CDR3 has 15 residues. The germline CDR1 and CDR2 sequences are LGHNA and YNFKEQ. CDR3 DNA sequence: TGTGCCAGCAGCCAGGGGGGACCAGAGAACACTGAAGCTTTCTTT. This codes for CASSQGGPENTEAFF.

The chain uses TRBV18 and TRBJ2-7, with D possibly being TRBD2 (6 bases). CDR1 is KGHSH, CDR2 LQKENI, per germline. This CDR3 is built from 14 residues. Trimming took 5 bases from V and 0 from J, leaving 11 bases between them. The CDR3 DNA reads TGTGCCAGCTCAGGGGACGGGAGCTCCTACGAGCAGTACTTC. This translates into CASSGDGSSYEQYF.

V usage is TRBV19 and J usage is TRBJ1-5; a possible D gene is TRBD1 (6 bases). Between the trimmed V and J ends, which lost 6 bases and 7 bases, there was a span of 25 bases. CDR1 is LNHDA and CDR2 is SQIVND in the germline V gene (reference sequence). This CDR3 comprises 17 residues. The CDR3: CASRPEYGQGLTQPQHF. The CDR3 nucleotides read TGTGCCAGTAGACCCGAGTACGGGCAGGGGCTGACCCAGCCCCAGCATTTT. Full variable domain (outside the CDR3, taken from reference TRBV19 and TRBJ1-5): DGGITQSPKYLFRKEGQNVTLSCEQNLNHDAMYWYRQDPGQGLRLIYYSQIVNDFQKGDIAEGYSVSREKKESFPLTVTSAQKNPTAFYLCASRPEYGQGLTQPQHFGDGTRLSIL.